This T cell receptor (beta chain) originates from a study of T-cell reconstitution after alpha-beta-depleted transplantation in children. Trimming at V came to 6 bases and at J to 7 bases, leaving 7 bases not matched to a gene. The CDR3 totals 13 residues. A library of TCRbeta sequences, prepared with unique molecular identifiers, was generated. TCRdb reprocessed the PCR reads via MiXCR and lists one record per CDR3 protein. The data show roughly 200,000 distinct CDR3 sequences, roughly a tenth seen once. The chain couples TRBV12-3 or TRBV12-4 to TRBJ1-2, with 8 bases identical to TRBD1. The sequences come from PBMCs from the stem cell graft donor, collected from the stem cell graft. The source of this sequence is a human donor who donated a stem cell graft to a child with acute lymphoblastic leukemia. CDR3 nucleotide sequence: TGTGCCAGCAGCCCTGGACAGGGCGTTGGCTACACCTTC. Its protein product is CASSPGQGVGYTF.